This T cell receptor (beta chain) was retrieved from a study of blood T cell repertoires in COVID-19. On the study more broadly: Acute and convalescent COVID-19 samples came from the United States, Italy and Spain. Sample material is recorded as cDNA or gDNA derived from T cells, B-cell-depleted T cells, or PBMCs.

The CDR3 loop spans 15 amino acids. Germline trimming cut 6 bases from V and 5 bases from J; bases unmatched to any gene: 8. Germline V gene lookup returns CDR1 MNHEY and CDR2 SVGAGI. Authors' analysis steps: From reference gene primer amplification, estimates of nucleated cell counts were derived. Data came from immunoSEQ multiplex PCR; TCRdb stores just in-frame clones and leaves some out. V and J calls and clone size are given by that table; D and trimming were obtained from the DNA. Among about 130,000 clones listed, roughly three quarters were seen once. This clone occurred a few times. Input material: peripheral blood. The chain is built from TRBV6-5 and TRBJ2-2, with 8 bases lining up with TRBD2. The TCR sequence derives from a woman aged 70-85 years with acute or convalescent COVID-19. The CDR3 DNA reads TGTGCCAGCAGAACCGGACTAGCCAGGACCGGGGAGCTGTTTTTT. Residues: CASRTGLARTGELFF.